Sequencing of this T cell receptor (beta chain) was carried out in a study of shared clonotypes between healthy human individuals. The genomic DNA of each subset was split evenly across several immunoSEQ plates. Clones were sequenced by immunoSEQ multiplex PCR, and TCRdb holds only the in-frame ones, with some missing. The sample shows about 680,000 clones, about 80% of them seen only once. This CDR3 is built from 15 residues. Germline assignment: CDR1 MGHRA and CDR2 YSYEKL. Trimming took off 4 bases at V and 3 bases at J, with 15 bases between the two ends. The sample was memory CD4+ T cells sorted from blood. The subset here: CD45RA-negative fraction. V and J are TRBV4-1 and TRBJ2-5, with TRBD2 as a possible D gene (6 bases). This clonotype was obtained from a woman between 25 and 40 years old in good health. The CDR3 reads CASSPIAGSEETQYF. The DNA of the CDR3 is TGCGCCAGCAGCCCGATTGCGGGGTCGGAAGAGACCCAGTACTTC.